A selection of T cell receptor beta chains follows, all from one sample in a study of cytomegalovirus exposure and HLA in healthy donors. Measured with immunoSEQ multiplex PCR; TCRdb has only the in-frame clones, and not every one. The repertoire has tens of thousands of clones, approximately 70% of them found once; the top ten carry less than 25%. Material for sequencing was PBMCs. These receptors came from a woman between 50 and 59 years old in good health and CMV-seropositive. CDR3s include the opening cysteine and the closing phenylalanine or tryptophan. A D gene is named only where the DNA matches it firmly. Not all rows give a size; the values are once, few, many and, for expanded clones, a class.

d_call: -
clone_size: few
v_call: TRBV5-8
j_call: TRBJ2-4
cdr3_nt: TGTGCCAGCACGACACTGAGGGGGGGGTCGGGAAACATTCAGTACTTC
cdr3_aa: CASTTLRGGSGNIQYF

d_call: TRBD1
clone_size: -
v_call: TRBV6-5
j_call: TRBJ1-2
cdr3_nt: TGTGCCAGCCGCAGGGGGCGCAACTATGGCTACACCTTC
cdr3_aa: CASRRGRNYGYTF

d_call: -
clone_size: -
v_call: TRBV9
j_call: TRBJ1-1
cdr3_nt: TGTGCCAGCAGCGTACAGGAGAACACTGAAGCTTTCTTT
cdr3_aa: CASSVQENTEAFF

d_call: TRBD1
clone_size: -
v_call: TRBV6-1
j_call: TRBJ1-3
cdr3_nt: TGTGCCAGCAGAGAATATACAGGGGTAGCTGGAAACACCATATATTTT
cdr3_aa: CASREYTGVAGNTIYF

d_call: TRBD1
clone_size: -
v_call: TRBV5-6
j_call: TRBJ2-5
cdr3_nt: TGTGCCAGCAGCCTGACAGGGAACCTCCAAGAGACCCAGTACTTC
cdr3_aa: CASSLTGNLQETQYF

d_call: -
clone_size: -
v_call: TRBV7-3
j_call: TRBJ2-2
cdr3_nt: TGTGCCAGCAGCTCAGACATTGCCGGGGAGCTGTTTTTT
cdr3_aa: CASSSDIAGELFF

d_call: -
clone_size: -
v_call: TRBV9
j_call: TRBJ1-2
cdr3_nt: TGTGCCAGCAGCGTAATCACGGGAACCTATGGCTACACCTTC
cdr3_aa: CASSVITGTYGYTF

d_call: TRBD2
clone_size: -
v_call: TRBV9
j_call: TRBJ2-3
cdr3_nt: TGTGCCAGCGATCATAGCGGGGGGAGCACAGATACGCAGTATTTT
cdr3_aa: CASDHSGGSTDTQYF

d_call: -
clone_size: few
v_call: TRBV7-6
j_call: TRBJ1-1
cdr3_nt: TGTGCCAGCAGCTTAGTCGGGGTGGCTGAAGCTTTCTTT
cdr3_aa: CASSLVGVAEAFF

d_call: -
clone_size: -
v_call: TRBV14
j_call: TRBJ2-7
cdr3_nt: TGTGCCAGCAGCCTCTTTTCTTGGAGGGGGCAGGGCGAGCAGTACTTC
cdr3_aa: CASSLFSWRGQGEQYF

d_call: TRBD1
clone_size: -
v_call: TRBV7-2
j_call: TRBJ1-5
cdr3_nt: TGTGCCAGCAGGGGGGACAGTCCAAATCAGCCCCAGCATTTT
cdr3_aa: CASRGDSPNQPQHF

d_call: TRBD2
clone_size: -
v_call: TRBV4-2
j_call: TRBJ2-1
cdr3_nt: TGTGCCAGCAGTCTAGGGACTAGCGGGAGTGTTGAGCAGTTCTTC
cdr3_aa: CASSLGTSGSVEQFF

d_call: TRBD2
clone_size: -
v_call: TRBV7-2
j_call: TRBJ2-5
cdr3_nt: TGTGCCAGCAGCTTAGAGGGAAGACTAGCGGGGCATGAGACCCAGTACTTC
cdr3_aa: CASSLEGRLAGHETQYF

d_call: -
clone_size: -
v_call: TRBV4-2
j_call: TRBJ1-2
cdr3_nt: TGTGCCAGCAGCCAAGATTCCTGGCAATATGGCTACACCTTC
cdr3_aa: CASSQDSWQYGYTF

d_call: -
clone_size: -
v_call: TRBV7-2
j_call: TRBJ1-5
cdr3_nt: TGTGCCACCTCGGGGGGGGACCCCTTATCGCCCCAGCATTTT
cdr3_aa: CATSGGDPLSPQHF

d_call: -
clone_size: -
v_call: TRBV15
j_call: TRBJ1-1
cdr3_nt: TGTGCCACCAGCAGAGATACAAAGAACACTGAAGCTTTCTTT
cdr3_aa: CATSRDTKNTEAFF

d_call: TRBD2
clone_size: -
v_call: TRBV28
j_call: TRBJ2-3
cdr3_nt: TGTGCCAGCAGTTACCCCGGGACTAGCAGTTCAGATACGCAGTATTTT
cdr3_aa: CASSYPGTSSSDTQYF

d_call: TRBD1
clone_size: -
v_call: TRBV27
j_call: TRBJ2-7
cdr3_nt: TGTGCCAGCAGTTTAAGGGACAGGGTCTACGAGCAGTACTTC
cdr3_aa: CASSLRDRVYEQYF

d_call: -
clone_size: -
v_call: TRBV19
j_call: TRBJ1-5
cdr3_nt: TGTGCCAGTAGTATCGCGGCTACGAGCAATCAGCCCCAGCATTTT
cdr3_aa: CASSIAATSNQPQHF

d_call: TRBD2
clone_size: -
v_call: TRBV19
j_call: TRBJ2-1
cdr3_nt: TGTGCCAGTAGTAATCCGGGACTACGATACAATGAGCAGTTCTTC
cdr3_aa: CASSNPGLRYNEQFF

d_call: -
clone_size: -
v_call: TRBV9
j_call: TRBJ1-2
cdr3_nt: TGTGCCAGCAGCGTAGCTTTGGGCAGGGGAGACTATGGCTACACCTTC
cdr3_aa: CASSVALGRGDYGYTF

d_call: -
clone_size: few
v_call: TRBV5-4
j_call: TRBJ2-5
cdr3_nt: TGTGCCAGCAGCCGGAGGGGTAAAGAGACCCAGTACTTC
cdr3_aa: CASSRRGKETQYF

d_call: TRBD1
clone_size: -
v_call: TRBV5-6
j_call: TRBJ2-7
cdr3_nt: TGTGCCAGCAGCGGAGACAGGGACTACGAGCAGTACTTC
cdr3_aa: CASSGDRDYEQYF

d_call: TRBD1
clone_size: -
v_call: TRBV5-6
j_call: TRBJ1-2
cdr3_nt: TGTGCCAGCTCAACTACCGGGACAGGTATCTACACCTTC
cdr3_aa: CASSTTGTGIYTF

d_call: TRBD1
clone_size: -
v_call: TRBV19
j_call: TRBJ1-5
cdr3_nt: TGTGCCAGTAGAGGGACAGGAGGGAATCAGCCCCAGCATTTT
cdr3_aa: CASRGTGGNQPQHF

d_call: -
clone_size: -
v_call: TRBV9
j_call: TRBJ2-5
cdr3_nt: TGTGCCAGCAGTTCAGGACAGCTTAGTCCTTCTCAAGAGACCCAGTACTTC
cdr3_aa: CASSSGQLSPSQETQYF

d_call: -
clone_size: -
v_call: TRBV5-1
j_call: TRBJ2-1
cdr3_nt: TGCGCCAGCAGCTTGACAGGAGTTGAAGACAATGAGCAGTTCTTC
cdr3_aa: CASSLTGVEDNEQFF

d_call: -
clone_size: -
v_call: TRBV11-2
j_call: TRBJ2-1
cdr3_nt: TGTGCCAGCAGCTTAATGTCAGGGTATGAGCAGTTCTTC
cdr3_aa: CASSLMSGYEQFF

d_call: -
clone_size: -
v_call: TRBV10-2
j_call: TRBJ2-2
cdr3_nt: TGCGCCAGCGGCGAGACACAAACCGGGGAGCTGTTTTTT
cdr3_aa: CASGETQTGELFF

d_call: TRBD1
clone_size: -
v_call: TRBV7-2
j_call: TRBJ1-5
cdr3_nt: TGTGCCAGCAGCTTTCGGCAGGGGGAGCCCCAGCATTTT
cdr3_aa: CASSFRQGEPQHF

d_call: -
clone_size: -
v_call: TRBV6-4
j_call: TRBJ2-3
cdr3_nt: TGTGCCAGCAGTGAGGGCGGGATGAGCACAGATACGCAGTATTTT
cdr3_aa: CASSEGGMSTDTQYF

d_call: -
clone_size: -
v_call: TRBV5-1
j_call: TRBJ2-5
cdr3_nt: TGCGCCAGCGGCGAGCAGGGGGAGACCCAGTACTTC
cdr3_aa: CASGEQGETQYF

d_call: TRBD1
clone_size: -
v_call: TRBV29-1
j_call: TRBJ1-1
cdr3_nt: TGCAGCGTTGACGGGACAGGGGTCGGCGCTGAAGCTTTCTTT
cdr3_aa: CSVDGTGVGAEAFF

d_call: -
clone_size: -
v_call: TRBV5-6
j_call: TRBJ2-5
cdr3_nt: TGTGCCAGCAGTTACCTACAGTTCCAAGAGACCCAGTACTTC
cdr3_aa: CASSYLQFQETQYF

d_call: -
clone_size: once
v_call: TRBV19
j_call: TRBJ2-1
cdr3_nt: TGTGCCAGTAGTATACTAGCGTCCCGGGGTGAGCAGTTCTTC
cdr3_aa: CASSILASRGEQFF

d_call: TRBD1
clone_size: -
v_call: TRBV7-2
j_call: TRBJ1-3
cdr3_nt: TGTGCCAGCAGCTCTCAGGGGGCATGGGCTGGAAACACCATATATTTT
cdr3_aa: CASSSQGAWAGNTIYF

d_call: -
clone_size: -
v_call: TRBV11-2
j_call: TRBJ1-4
cdr3_nt: TGTGCCAGCAGCACGGGACTGCAGGAAAAACTGTTTTTT
cdr3_aa: CASSTGLQEKLFF

d_call: -
clone_size: -
v_call: TRBV6-5
j_call: TRBJ1-4
cdr3_nt: TGTGCCAGCAGTTACGACCAGGGCTCGACTAATGAAAAACTGTTTTTT
cdr3_aa: CASSYDQGSTNEKLFF

d_call: -
clone_size: -
v_call: TRBV30
j_call: TRBJ1-1
cdr3_nt: TGTGCCTGGATGGTAATGGAGAAAACTGAAGCTTTCTTT
cdr3_aa: CAWMVMEKTEAFF

d_call: -
clone_size: -
v_call: TRBV27
j_call: TRBJ1-2
cdr3_nt: TGTGCCAGCAGTATGTCCCCTAGGTATGGCTACACCTTC
cdr3_aa: CASSMSPRYGYTF

d_call: TRBD2
clone_size: few
v_call: TRBV9
j_call: TRBJ2-4
cdr3_nt: TGTGCCAGCAGCGTAAACCCTCCCGTTACTAGCGGGAGGGCCTGGACCAAAAACATTCAGTACTTC
cdr3_aa: CASSVNPPVTSGRAWTKNIQYF

d_call: TRBD2
clone_size: -
v_call: TRBV10-1
j_call: TRBJ2-5
cdr3_nt: TGCGCCAGCATTACTAGCGGGGGGGCTTTGGAGACCCAGTACTTC
cdr3_aa: CASITSGGALETQYF

d_call: -
clone_size: -
v_call: TRBV4-2
j_call: TRBJ2-5
cdr3_nt: TGTGCCAGCAGCCAAGGAGGGGGAGGGAATCGAGAGACCCAGTACTTC
cdr3_aa: CASSQGGGGNRETQYF

d_call: TRBD1
clone_size: -
v_call: TRBV19
j_call: TRBJ1-1
cdr3_nt: TGTGCCAGTAAGGGTCCGAGGACAGGGCTGAACACTGAAGCTTTCTTT
cdr3_aa: CASKGPRTGLNTEAFF

d_call: -
clone_size: -
v_call: TRBV28
j_call: TRBJ2-7
cdr3_nt: TGTGCCAGTCAAATGACAGGTCCGGGGAGTTGGAACGCGCAGTACTTC
cdr3_aa: CASQMTGPGSWNAQYF